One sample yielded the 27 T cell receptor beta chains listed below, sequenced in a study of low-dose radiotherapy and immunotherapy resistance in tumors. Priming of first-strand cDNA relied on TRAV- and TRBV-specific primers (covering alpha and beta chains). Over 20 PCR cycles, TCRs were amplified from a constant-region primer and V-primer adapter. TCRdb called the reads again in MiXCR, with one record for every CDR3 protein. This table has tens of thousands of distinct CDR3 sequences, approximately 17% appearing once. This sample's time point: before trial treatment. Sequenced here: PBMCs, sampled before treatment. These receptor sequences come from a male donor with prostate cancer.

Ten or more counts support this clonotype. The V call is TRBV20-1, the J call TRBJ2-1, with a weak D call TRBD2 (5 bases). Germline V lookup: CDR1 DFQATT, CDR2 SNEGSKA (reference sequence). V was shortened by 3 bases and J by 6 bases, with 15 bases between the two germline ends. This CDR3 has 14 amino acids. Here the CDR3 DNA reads TGCAGTGCTAGTACGTGGGAGTCAGGCAATGAGCAGTTCTTC. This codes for CSASTWESGNEQFF.

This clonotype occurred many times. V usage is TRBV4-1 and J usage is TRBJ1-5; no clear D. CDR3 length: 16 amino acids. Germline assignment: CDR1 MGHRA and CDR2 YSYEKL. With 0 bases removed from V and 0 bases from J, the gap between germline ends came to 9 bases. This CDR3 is CASSQEPGTSNQPQHF. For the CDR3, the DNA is TGCGCCAGCAGCCAAGAACCGGGAACTAGCAATCAGCCCCAGCATTTT.

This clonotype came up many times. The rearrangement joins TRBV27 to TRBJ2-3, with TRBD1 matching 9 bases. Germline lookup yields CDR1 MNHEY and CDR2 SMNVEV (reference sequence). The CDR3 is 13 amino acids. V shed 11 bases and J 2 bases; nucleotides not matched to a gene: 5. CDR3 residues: CACGQGNTDTQYF. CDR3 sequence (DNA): TGTGCCTGCGGACAGGGGAACACAGATACGCAGTATTTT.

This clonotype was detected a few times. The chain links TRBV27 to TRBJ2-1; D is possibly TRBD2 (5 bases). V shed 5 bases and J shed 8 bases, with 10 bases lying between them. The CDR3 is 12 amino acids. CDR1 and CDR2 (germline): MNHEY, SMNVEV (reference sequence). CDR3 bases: TGTGCCAGCAGTATACTAGGGTATGAGCAGTTCTTC. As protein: CASSILGYEQFF.

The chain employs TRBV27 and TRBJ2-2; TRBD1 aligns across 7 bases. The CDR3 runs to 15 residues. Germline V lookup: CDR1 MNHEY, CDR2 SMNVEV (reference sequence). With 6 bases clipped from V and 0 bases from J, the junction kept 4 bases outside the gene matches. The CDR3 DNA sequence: TGTGCCAGCAGACCGGGGACAGCGAACACCGGGGAGCTGTTTTTT. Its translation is CASRPGTANTGELFF.

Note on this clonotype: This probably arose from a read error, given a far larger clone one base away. The CDR3 nucleotides are TGTGCCAGCAGTTCCCGACTAGCCGGGAACAATGAGCAGTACTTC. Translation gives CASSSRLAGNNEQYF. The genes are TRBV22-1 and TRBJ2-5; TRBD2, the table's D call, lacks a check against the DNA. TRBV22-1 is an annotated pseudogene. This CDR3 has 15 residues.

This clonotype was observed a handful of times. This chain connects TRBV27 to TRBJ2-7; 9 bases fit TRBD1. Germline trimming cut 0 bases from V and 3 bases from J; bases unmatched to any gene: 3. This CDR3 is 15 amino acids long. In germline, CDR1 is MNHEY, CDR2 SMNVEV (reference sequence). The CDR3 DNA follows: TGTGCCAGCAGTTTATCGGGACAGGGTTTCTACGAGCAGTACTTC. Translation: CASSLSGQGFYEQYF.

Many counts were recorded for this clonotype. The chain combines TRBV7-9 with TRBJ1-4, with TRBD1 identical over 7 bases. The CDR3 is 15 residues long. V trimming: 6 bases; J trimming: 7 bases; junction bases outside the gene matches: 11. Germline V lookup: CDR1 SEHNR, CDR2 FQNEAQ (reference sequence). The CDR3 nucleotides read TGTGCCAGCAGTCACCGTCAGGGGGATGGTGAAAAACTGTTTTTT. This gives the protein CASSHRQGDGEKLFF. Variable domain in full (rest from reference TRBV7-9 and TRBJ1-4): DTGVSQNPRHKITKRGQNVTFRCDPISEHNRLYWYRQTLGQGPEFLTYFQNEAQLEKSRLLSDRFSAERPKGSFSTLEIQRTEQGDSAMYLCASSHRQGDGEKLFFGSGTQLSVL.

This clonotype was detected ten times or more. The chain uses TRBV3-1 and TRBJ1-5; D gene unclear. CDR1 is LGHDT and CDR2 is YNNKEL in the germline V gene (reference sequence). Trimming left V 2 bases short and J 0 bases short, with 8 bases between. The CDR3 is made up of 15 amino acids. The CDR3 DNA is TGTGCCAGCAGCCAATCTCGGAGTAGCAATCAGCCCCAGCATTTT. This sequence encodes CASSQSRSSNQPQHF.

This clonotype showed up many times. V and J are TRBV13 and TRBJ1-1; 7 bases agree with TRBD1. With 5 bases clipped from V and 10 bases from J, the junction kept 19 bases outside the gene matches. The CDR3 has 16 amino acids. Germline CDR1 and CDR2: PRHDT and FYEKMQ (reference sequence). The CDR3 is CASSLRTGLFGYLAFF. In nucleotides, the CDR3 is TGTGCCAGCAGCCTGAGGACAGGACTCTTTGGATATCTAGCTTTCTTT.

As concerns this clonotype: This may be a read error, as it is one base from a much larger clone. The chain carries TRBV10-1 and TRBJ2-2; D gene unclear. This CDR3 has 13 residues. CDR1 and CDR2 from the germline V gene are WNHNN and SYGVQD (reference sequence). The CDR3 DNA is TGCGCCAGCCCCGTTACGAAGACCGGGGAGCTGTTTTTT. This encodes CASPVTKTGELFF.

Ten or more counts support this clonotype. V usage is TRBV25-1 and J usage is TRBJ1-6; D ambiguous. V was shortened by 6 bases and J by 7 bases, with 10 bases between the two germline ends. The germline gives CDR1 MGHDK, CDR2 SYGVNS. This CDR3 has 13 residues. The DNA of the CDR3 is TGTGCCAGCAGAGGACGTTTGAATTCACCCCTCCACTTT. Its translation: CASRGRLNSPLHF.

For the CDR3, the DNA is TGTGCCAGCAGGAGAGGGGTTGCCTACGAGCAGTACTTC. Residues: CASRRGVAYEQYF. This chain connects TRBV27 to TRBJ2-7; D possibly matches TRBD1 or TRBD2 (5 bases each). The CDR3 has 13 amino acids. V was trimmed by 6 bases and J by 2 bases, leaving 11 bases between them. Germline lookup yields CDR1 MNHEY and CDR2 SMNVEV (reference sequence).

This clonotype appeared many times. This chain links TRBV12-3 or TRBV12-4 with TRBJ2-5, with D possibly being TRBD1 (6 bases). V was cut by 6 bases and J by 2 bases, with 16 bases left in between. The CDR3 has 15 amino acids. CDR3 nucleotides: TGTGCCAGCAGAAACCGGGACATACCTCAAGAGACCCAGTACTTC. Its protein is CASRNRDIPQETQYF.

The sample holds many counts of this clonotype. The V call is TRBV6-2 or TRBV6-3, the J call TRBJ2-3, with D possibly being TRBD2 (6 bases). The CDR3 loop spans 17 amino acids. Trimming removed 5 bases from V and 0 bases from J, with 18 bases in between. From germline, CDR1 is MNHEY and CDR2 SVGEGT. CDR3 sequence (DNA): TGTGCCAGCAGTAGGGGAGGAGGAGGGACGAGCACAGATACGCAGTATTTT. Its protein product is CASSRGGGGTSTDTQYF.

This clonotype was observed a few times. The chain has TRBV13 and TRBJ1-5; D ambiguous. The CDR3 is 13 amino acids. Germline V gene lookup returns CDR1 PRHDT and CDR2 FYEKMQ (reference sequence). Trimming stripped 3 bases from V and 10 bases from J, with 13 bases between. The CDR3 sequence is CASSLDDTAPQHF. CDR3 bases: TGTGCCAGCAGCTTGGACGACACGGCCCCCCAGCATTTT.

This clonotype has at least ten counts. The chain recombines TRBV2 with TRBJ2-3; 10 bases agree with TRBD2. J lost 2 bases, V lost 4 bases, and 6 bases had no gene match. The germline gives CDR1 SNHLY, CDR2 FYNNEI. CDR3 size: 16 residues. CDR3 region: CASSVGLAGDTDTQYF. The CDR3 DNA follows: TGTGCCAGCAGTGTGGGGCTAGCGGGAGACACAGATACGCAGTATTTT.

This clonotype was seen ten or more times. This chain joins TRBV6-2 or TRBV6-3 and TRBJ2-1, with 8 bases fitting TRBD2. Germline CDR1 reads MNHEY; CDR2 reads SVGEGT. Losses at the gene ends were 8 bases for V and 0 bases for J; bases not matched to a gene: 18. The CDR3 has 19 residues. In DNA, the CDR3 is TGTGCCAGCGGGGATCAATCCGGGACTAGAAGCAGCTCCTACAATGAGCAGTTCTTC. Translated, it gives CASGDQSGTRSSSYNEQFF.

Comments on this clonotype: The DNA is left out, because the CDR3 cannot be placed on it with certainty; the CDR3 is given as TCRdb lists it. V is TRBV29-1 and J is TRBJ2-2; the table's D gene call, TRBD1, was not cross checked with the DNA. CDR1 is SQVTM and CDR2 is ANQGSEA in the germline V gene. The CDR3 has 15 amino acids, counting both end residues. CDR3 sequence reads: CSTTGPMNTGELFFF.

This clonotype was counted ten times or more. The CDR3 reads CASKKGQGYYAAFF. The CDR3 DNA follows: TGTGCCAGCAAGAAGGGACAGGGGTATTATGCGGCTTTCTTT. The chain combines TRBV6-5 with TRBJ1-1; 10 nucleotides align to TRBD1. With 7 bases clipped from V and 11 bases from J, the junction kept 13 bases outside the gene matches. Looked up from germline, CDR1 is MNHEY and CDR2 is SVGAGI. The CDR3 runs to 14 residues.

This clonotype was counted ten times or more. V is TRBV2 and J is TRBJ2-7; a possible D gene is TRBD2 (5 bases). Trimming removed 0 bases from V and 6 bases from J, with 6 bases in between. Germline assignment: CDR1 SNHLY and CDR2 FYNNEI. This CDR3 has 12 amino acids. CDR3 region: CASSEASGEQYF. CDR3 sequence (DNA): TGTGCCAGCAGTGAAGCCAGCGGCGAGCAGTACTTC.

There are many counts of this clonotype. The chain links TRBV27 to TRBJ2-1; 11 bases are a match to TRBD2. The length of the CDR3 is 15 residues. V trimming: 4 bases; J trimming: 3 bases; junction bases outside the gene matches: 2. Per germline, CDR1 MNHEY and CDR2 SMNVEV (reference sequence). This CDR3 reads CASSSLAGVYNEQFF. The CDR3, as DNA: TGTGCCAGCAGTTCACTAGCGGGAGTCTACAATGAGCAGTTCTTC.

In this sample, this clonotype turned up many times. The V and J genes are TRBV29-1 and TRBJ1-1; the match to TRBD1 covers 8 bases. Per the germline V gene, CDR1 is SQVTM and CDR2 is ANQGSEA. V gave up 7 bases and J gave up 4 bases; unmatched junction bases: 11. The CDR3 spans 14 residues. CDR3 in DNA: TGCAGCGCCGACAGGGGAAACGGAGCCACTGAAGCTTTCTTT. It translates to CSADRGNGATEAFF. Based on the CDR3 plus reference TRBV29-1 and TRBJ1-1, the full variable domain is SAVISQKPSRDICQRGTSLTIQCQVDSQVTMMFWYRQQPGQSLTLIATANQGSEATYESGFVIDKFPISRPNLTFSTLTVSNMSPEDSSIYLCSADRGNGATEAFFGQGTRLTVV.

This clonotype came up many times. The CDR3 is CASSQDRQFGNTIYF. CDR3 nucleotides: TGTGCCAGCAGCCAAGATCGCCAGTTTGGAAACACCATATATTTT. The chain has TRBV4-2 and TRBJ1-3, with D uncertain. The ends were cut back, 0 bases at V and 3 bases at J, with 9 bases in the middle. CDR1 is LGHNA and CDR2 is YNFKEQ in the germline V gene. The length of the CDR3 is 15 residues.

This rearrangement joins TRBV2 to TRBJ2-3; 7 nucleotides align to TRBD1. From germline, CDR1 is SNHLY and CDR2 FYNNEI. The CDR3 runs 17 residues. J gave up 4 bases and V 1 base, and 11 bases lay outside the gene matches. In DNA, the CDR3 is TGTGCCAGCAGTGAAGAAAGGGCAGGGGGAAGCGCAGATACGCAGTATTTT. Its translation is CASSEERAGGSADTQYF.

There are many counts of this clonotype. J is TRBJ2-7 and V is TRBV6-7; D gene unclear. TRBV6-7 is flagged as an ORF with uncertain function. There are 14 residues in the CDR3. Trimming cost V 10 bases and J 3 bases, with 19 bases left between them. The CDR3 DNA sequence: TGTGCCAACCACGCCTCTGACCGCGGCTACGAGCAGTACTTC. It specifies CANHASDRGYEQYF.

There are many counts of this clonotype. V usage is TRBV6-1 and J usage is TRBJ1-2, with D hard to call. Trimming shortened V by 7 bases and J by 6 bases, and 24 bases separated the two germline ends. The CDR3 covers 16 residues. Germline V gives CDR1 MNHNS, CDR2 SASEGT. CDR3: CASKAVPGNHRNGYTF. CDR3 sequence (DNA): TGTGCCAGCAAGGCAGTTCCGGGGAACCACCGGAATGGCTACACCTTC.